This T cell receptor beta chain comes out of a study of T-cell memory formation after mild COVID-19. 5'RACE with constant-segment primers built TCRalpha and TCRbeta cDNA libraries with UMIs. Via MiXCR, TCRdb re-called the 5' RACE reads, giving one row per CDR3 protein. The table shows a few hundred thousand distinct CDR3 sequences, with 15% occurring only once. The receptor's source is a man between 18 and 29 years old who had mild COVID-19 (a few samples of this study predate the infection). Cell type and time point are not known. Input material: PBMCs or a T cell subset sorted from them (not recorded which).

The CDR3 coding sequence is TGTGCCAGTAGTATGGACAACACAGATACGCAGTATTTT. Its protein product is CASSMDNTDTQYF. The V call is TRBV19, the J call TRBJ2-3; the D gene is possibly TRBD1 (5 bases). Germline CDR1 is LNHDA and CDR2 is SQIVND (reference sequence). V gave up 3 bases and J gave up 2 bases, with 6 bases separating them. This CDR3 region has 13 residues.